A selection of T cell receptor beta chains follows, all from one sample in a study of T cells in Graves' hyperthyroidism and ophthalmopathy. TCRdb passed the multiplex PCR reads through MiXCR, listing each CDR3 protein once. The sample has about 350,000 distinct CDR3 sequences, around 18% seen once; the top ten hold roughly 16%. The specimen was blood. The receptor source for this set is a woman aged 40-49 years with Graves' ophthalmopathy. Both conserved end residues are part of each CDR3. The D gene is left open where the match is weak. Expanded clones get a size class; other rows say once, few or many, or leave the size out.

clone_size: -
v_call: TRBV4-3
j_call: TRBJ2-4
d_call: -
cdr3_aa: CASPPATGTLAKNIQYF
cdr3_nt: TGCGCCAGTCCCCCCGCGACAGGGACTTTAGCCAAAAACATTCAGTACTTC

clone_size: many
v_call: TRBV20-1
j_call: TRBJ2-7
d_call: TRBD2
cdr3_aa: CSAPVGLGDYEQYF
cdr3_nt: TGCAGTGCCCCGGTGGGACTAGGGGACTACGAGCAGTACTTC

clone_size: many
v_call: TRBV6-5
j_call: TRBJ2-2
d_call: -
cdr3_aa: CASRYMDYTGELFF
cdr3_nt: TGTGCCAGCAGATATATGGATTACACCGGGGAGCTGTTTTTT

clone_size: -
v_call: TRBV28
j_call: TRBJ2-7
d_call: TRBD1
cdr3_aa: CASSPPGTGGREQYF
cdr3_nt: TGTGCCAGCAGTCCACCCGGGACAGGGGGGAGAGAGCAGTACTTC

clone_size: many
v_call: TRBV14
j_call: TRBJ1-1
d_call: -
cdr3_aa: CASSQGTRPNTEAFF
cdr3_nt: TGTGCCAGCAGCCAAGGGACTAGGCCCAACACTGAAGCTTTCTTT

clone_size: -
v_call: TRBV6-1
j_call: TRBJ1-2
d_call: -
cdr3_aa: CASSEVEAHYGYIF
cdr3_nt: TGTGCCAGCAGTGAAGTCGAGGCTCACTATGGCTACATCTTC

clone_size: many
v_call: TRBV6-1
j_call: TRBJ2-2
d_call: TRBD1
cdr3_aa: CASSARTGAGTGELFF
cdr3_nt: TGTGCCAGCAGTGCCCGGACAGGGGCGGGCACCGGGGAGCTGTTTTTT

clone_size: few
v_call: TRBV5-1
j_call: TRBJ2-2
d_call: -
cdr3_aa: CASSLLRGDTGELFF
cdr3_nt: TGCGCCAGCAGCCTACTCAGGGGGGACACCGGGGAGCTGTTTTTT

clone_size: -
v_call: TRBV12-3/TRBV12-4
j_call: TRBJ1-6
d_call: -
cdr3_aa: CASSLVQPNSPLHF
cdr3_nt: TGTGCCAGCAGTTTGGTACAGCCCAATTCACCCCTCCACTTT

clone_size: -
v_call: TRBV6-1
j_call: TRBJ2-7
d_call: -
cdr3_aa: CASYSRDGSSYEQYF
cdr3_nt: TGTGCCAGTTACTCGAGGGACGGGAGCTCCTACGAGCAGTACTTC

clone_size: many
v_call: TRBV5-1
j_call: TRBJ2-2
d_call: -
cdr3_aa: CASSSQGRSGELFF
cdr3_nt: TGCGCCAGCAGTTCTCAGGGGCGGTCCGGGGAGCTGTTTTTT

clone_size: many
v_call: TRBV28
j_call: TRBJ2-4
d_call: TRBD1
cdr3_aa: CASSRDRGTKNIQYF
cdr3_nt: TGTGCCAGCAGTCGGGACAGGGGCACCAAAAACATTCAGTACTTC

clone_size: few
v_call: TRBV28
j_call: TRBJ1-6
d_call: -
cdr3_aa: CASRTNLPGLPYNSPLRF
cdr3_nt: TGTGCCAGCAGAACAAACCTCCCTGGACTGCCTTATAATTCACCCCTCCGCTTT

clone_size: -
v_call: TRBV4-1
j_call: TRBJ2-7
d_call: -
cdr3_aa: CVSSHLAESSYEQYF
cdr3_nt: TGCGTCAGCAGCCATCTAGCAGAGAGCTCCTACGAGCAGTACTTC

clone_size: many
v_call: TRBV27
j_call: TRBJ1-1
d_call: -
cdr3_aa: CASSLFSAGASTNTEAFF
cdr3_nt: TGTGCCAGCAGTTTATTTTCGGCAGGGGCCTCAACGAACACTGAAGCTTTCTTT

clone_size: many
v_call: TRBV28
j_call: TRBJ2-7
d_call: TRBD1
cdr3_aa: CASISTGTGAYEQYF
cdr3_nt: TGTGCCAGCATTTCGACCGGGACAGGGGCCTACGAGCAGTACTTC

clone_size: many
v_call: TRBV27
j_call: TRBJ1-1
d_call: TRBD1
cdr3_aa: CASSWGQGVPTEAFF
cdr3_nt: TGTGCCAGCAGTTGGGGACAGGGAGTCCCCACTGAAGCTTTCTTT

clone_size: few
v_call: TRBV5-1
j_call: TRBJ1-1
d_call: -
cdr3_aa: CASVLGEMNTEAFF
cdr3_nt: TGCGCCAGCGTACTGGGGGAGATGAACACTGAAGCTTTCTTT

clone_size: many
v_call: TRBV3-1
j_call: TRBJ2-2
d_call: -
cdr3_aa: CASSLATYTGELFF
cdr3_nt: TGTGCCAGCAGCCTAGCGACATACACCGGGGAGCTGTTTTTT

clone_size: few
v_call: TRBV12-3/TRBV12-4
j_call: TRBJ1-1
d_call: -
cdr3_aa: CASSFRPATEAFF
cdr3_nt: TGTGCCAGCAGTTTCAGACCGGCAACAGAAGCTTTCTTT

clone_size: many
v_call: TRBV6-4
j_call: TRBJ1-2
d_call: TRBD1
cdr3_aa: CASSDRQGIFGTDYGYTF
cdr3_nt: TGTGCCAGCAGTGACCGACAGGGGATCTTTGGTACTGACTATGGCTACACCTTC

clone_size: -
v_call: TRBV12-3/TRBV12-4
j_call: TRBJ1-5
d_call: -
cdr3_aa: CATIRSNQPQRF
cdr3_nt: TGTGCCACCATCAGAAGCAATCAGCCCCAGCGTTTT

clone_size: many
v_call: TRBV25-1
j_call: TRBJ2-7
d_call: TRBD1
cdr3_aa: CASSQVTGVEQYF
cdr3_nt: TGTGCCAGCAGTCAAGTCACAGGGGTCGAGCAGTACTTC

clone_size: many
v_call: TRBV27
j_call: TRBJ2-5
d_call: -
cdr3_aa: CASSLSIRTGRGTQYF
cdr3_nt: TGTGCCAGCAGTTTATCGATCCGGACGGGGCGAGGGACCCAGTACTTC

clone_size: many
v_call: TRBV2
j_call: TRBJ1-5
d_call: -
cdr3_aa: CASSGTVEGQPQHF
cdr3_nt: TGTGCCAGCAGTGGGACGGTAGAAGGTCAGCCCCAGCATTTT

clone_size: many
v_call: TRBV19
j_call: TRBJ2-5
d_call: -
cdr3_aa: CASSTLRGETQYF
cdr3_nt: TGTGCCAGTAGTACTCTACGAGGAGAGACCCAGTACTTC

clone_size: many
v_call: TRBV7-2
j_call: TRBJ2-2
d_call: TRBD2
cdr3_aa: CASSLLAGVITGELFF
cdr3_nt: TGTGCCAGCAGCTTGCTAGCGGGAGTTATTACCGGGGAGCTGTTTTTT

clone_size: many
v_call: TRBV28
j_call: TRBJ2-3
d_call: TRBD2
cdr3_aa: CASHRLAGRTDTQYF
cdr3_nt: TGTGCCAGCCACAGACTAGCGGGACGCACAGATACGCAGTATTTT

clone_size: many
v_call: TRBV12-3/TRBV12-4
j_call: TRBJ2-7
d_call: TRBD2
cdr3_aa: CASRPTSGSYEQYF
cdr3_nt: TGTGCCAGCAGGCCGACTAGCGGGAGTTACGAGCAGTACTTC

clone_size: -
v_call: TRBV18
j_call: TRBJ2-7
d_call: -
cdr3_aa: CASSPGDLYEQYF
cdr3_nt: TGTGCCAGCTCCCCAGGTGACCTCTACGAGCAGTACTTC

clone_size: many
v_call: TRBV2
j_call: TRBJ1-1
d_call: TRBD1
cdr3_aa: CASRGTGRITEAFF
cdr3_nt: TGTGCCAGCAGGGGGACAGGGAGGATCACTGAAGCTTTCTTT

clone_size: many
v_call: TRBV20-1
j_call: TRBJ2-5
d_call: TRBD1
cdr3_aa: CSAQYRGLEETQYF
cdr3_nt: TGCAGTGCTCAATACAGGGGGCTGGAAGAGACCCAGTACTTC

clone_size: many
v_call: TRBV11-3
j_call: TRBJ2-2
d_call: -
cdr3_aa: CASSLGMGHTNTGELFF
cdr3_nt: TGTGCCAGCAGCTTAGGAATGGGGCATACGAACACCGGGGAGCTGTTTTTT

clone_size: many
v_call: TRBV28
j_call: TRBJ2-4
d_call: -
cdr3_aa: CASSFPPPQAREAKNIQYF
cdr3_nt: TGTGCCAGCAGTTTCCCCCCCCCACAGGCTCGGGAGGCCAAAAACATTCAGTACTTC

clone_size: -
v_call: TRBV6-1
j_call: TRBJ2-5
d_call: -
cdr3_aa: CASSTGPPQETQYF
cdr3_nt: TGTGCCAGCAGCACGGGACCCCCACAAGAGACCCAGTACTTC